Following are 10 T cell receptor beta chains from one sample sequenced in a study of response to subunit inactivated influenza vaccine. TCRdb reprocessed the RT-PCR reads via MiXCR and lists one record per CDR3 protein. The table lists around 750,000 distinct CDR3 sequences, around 20% of them singletons. Sample: PBMCs from blood, taken more than 4 days after vaccination. These TCRs come from a man aged 45-65 years who received an inactivated influenza vaccine.

A few counts support this clonotype. The V call is TRBV20-1, the J call TRBJ2-1; TRBD1 agrees at 10 bases. Germline CDR1 and CDR2: DFQATT and SNEGSKA (reference sequence). V lost 3 bases to trimming and J lost 4 bases; unmatched junction nucleotides: 6. The CDR3 length is 15 residues. CDR3 sequence reads: CSASPGQGNYNEQFF. CDR3 in DNA: TGCAGTGCTAGTCCGGGACAGGGGAATTACAATGAGCAGTTCTTC.

The rearrangement joins TRBV9 to TRBJ2-1; TRBD2 agrees at 11 bases. Trimming cost V 2 bases and J 10 bases; bases outside gene matches: 5. This CDR3 is built from 14 residues. CDR1 SGDLS and CDR2 YYNGEE come from the germline V gene. The CDR3 sequence is CASSVGLAAGEQFF. DNA for the CDR3: TGTGCCAGCAGCGTGGGACTAGCGGCCGGCGAGCAGTTCTTC.

This clonotype came up a few times. This sequence joins TRBV7-6 and TRBJ2-1, with D possibly called TRBD1 or TRBD2 (5 bases each). Deletions cut 1 base from V and 3 bases from J, with 13 bases between. In germline, CDR1 is SGHVS, CDR2 FNYEAQ. CDR3 length: 16 amino acids. The CDR3, as DNA: TGTGCCAGCAGCTTAGTTGAGGGGAGCGTCTACAATGAGCAGTTCTTC. This encodes CASSLVEGSVYNEQFF.

This chain links TRBV9 with TRBJ2-1; a possible D gene is TRBD1 (5 bases). V was pared by 3 bases and J by 12 bases, with 7 bases between. The CDR3 contains 10 residues. Germline values: CDR1 SGDLS, CDR2 YYNGEE. This chain's CDR3 is CASSEGVQFF. The DNA for the CDR3 is TGTGCCAGCAGCGAAGGGGTGCAGTTCTTC.

This clonotype was seen more than once but under ten times. J is TRBJ2-7 and V is TRBV27; D is ambiguous. Trimming removed 8 bases from V and 4 bases from J, with 9 bases in between. The CDR3 is 11 amino acids. CDR1 and CDR2 (germline): MNHEY, SMNVEV (reference sequence). The CDR3 coding sequence is TGTGCCAGCTTCAAAGGGTACGAGCAGTACTTC. It specifies CASFKGYEQYF.

This clonotype was picked up one time. The chain couples TRBV7-2 to TRBJ2-5; 9 bases fit TRBD1. The CDR3 is made up of 16 amino acids. Germline V lookup: CDR1 SGHTA, CDR2 FQGNSA. The junction had 4 bases not matched to a gene; V was cut back by 0 bases and J by 2 bases. CDR3 in DNA: TGTGCCAGCAGCTTAGCCATTGGACAGGGGCAAGAGACCCAGTACTTC. Protein sequence: CASSLAIGQGQETQYF.

This clonotype was observed a few times. V and J are TRBV12-3 or TRBV12-4 and TRBJ2-7, with D perhaps matching TRBD2 (6 bases). The CDR3 has 14 amino acids. Deletions cut 4 bases from V and 3 bases from J, with 13 bases between. DNA for the CDR3: TGTGCCAGCAGTTATAGCGGAACTCTCTACGAGCAGTACTTC. Its translation is CASSYSGTLYEQYF.

The table lists this clonotype with a few counts. This sequence joins TRBV29-1 and TRBJ2-1; 15 nucleotides match TRBD2. The CDR3 is 17 amino acids. The germline V gene encodes CDR1 SQVTM and CDR2 ANQGSEA. The junction had 6 bases not matched to a gene; V was cut back by 4 bases and J by 2 bases. CDR3 sequence (DNA): TGCAGCGTTGTAGGGACTAGCGGGAGGAGCACCTACAATGAGCAGTTCTTC. The encoded protein is CSVVGTSGRSTYNEQFF.

The V and J genes are TRBV7-6 and TRBJ2-2; a possible D gene is TRBD2 (7 bases). V was clipped by 5 bases and J by 2 bases, with 15 bases between them. CDR3 size: 16 residues. The germline V gene has CDR1 SGHVS and CDR2 FNYEAQ. The CDR3 DNA sequence: TGTGCCAGCAGCCCCCGGGGGGCCCCAAACACCGGGGAGCTGTTTTTT. This gives the protein CASSPRGAPNTGELFF.

Of note for this clonotype: A junction end diverges from the germline sequence, so it may reflect a read error. The chain uses TRBV20-1 and TRBJ2-7, with D possibly TRBD1 on 6 matching bases. The CDR3 is 15 residues long. Germline V gene data show CDR1 as DFQATT and CDR2 as SNEGSKA (reference sequence). The CDR3 DNA is TGCAGTGCTATCCCACTGCCGGGGACAACCTACGAGCGGTACTTC. Its translation: CSAIPLPGTTYERYF.